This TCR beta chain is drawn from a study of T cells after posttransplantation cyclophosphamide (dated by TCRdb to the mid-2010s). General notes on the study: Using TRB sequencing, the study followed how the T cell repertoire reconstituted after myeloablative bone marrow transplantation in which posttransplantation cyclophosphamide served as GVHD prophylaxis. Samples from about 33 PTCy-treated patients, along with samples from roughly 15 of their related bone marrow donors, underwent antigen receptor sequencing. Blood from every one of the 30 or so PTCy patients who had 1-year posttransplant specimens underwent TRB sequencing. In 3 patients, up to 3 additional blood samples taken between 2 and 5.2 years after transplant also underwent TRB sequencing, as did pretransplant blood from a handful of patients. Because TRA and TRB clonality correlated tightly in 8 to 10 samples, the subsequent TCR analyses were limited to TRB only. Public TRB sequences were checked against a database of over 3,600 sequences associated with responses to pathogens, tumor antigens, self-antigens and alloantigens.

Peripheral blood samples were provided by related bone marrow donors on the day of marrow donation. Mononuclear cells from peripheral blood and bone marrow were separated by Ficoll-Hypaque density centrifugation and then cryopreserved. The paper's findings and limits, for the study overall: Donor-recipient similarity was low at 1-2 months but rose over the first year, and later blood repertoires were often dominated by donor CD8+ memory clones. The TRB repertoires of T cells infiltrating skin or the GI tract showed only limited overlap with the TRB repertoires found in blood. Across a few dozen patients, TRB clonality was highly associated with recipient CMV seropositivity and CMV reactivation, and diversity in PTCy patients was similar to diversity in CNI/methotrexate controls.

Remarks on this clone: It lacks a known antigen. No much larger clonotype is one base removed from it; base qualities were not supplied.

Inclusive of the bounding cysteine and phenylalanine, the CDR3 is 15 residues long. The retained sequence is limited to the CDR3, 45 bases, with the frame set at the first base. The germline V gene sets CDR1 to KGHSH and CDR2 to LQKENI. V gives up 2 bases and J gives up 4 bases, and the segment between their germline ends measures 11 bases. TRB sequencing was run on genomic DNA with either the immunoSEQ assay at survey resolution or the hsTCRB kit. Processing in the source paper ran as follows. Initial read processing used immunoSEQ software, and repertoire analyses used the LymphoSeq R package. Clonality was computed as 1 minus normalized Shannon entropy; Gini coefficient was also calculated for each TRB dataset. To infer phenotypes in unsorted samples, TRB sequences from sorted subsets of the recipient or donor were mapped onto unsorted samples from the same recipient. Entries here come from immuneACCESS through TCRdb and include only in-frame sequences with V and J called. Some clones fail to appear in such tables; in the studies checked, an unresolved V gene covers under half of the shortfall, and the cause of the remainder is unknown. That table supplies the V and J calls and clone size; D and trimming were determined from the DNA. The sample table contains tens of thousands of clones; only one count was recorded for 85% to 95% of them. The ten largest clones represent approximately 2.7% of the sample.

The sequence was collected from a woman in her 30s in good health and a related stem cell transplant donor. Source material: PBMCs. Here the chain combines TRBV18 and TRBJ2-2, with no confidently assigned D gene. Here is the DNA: TGTGCCAGCTCACCAGGCATTCGAGGCACCGGGGAGCTGTTTTTT. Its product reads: CASSPGIRGTGELFF.